This TCR beta chain was sequenced for a study of spatial heterogeneity in lung cancer (dated by TCRdb to the late 2010s). General notes on the study: Samples were obtained from about 69 patients with early-stage, untreated non-small cell lung cancer from the lung TRACERx cohort. More beta-chain than alpha-chain transcripts were consistently detected, likely reflecting higher beta-chain transcript abundance. At surgery, both alpha and beta chains were TCR-sequenced in 200 to 250 tumor regions, about 64 matched nontumor lung samples and just over 55 PBMC samples. Nonsynonymous mutation counts, determined by whole-exome sequencing of tumor tissue, were related to features of the TCR repertoire. Follow-up PBMC samples were sequenced whenever available, with the median time to follow-up being about two years after resection. In non-small cell lung cancer, the study quantitatively compared TCR alpha and beta repertoires across several tumor regions, matched nontumor lung, and blood. In the raw uncorrected reads, each unique combination of TCR and UMI appeared on average more than ten times.

The meaning of the sample's time point label: blood at routine non-recurrence follow-up after resection. Without any cell sorting, TCR sequencing was performed on whole RNA extracted either from tumor and nontumor lung tissue or from cryopreserved PBMC samples. A patient was chosen for TCR sequencing only when enough RNA was available from at least two tumor regions. This clonotype was detected many times. The antigen this receptor binds is unknown. Nothing much larger sits one base from this clone, and base qualities are not available. Broader findings and caveats from the paper: Confirming at a functional level the hypothesis that regional TCRs recognize regional mutations was considered to require additional single-cell paired TCR alpha and beta sequencing. Only approximately 14 patients were included in the comparisons of baseline and follow-up blood repertoires. Ubiquitous expanded tumor TCRs were found in blood more often at tumor resection than at routine follow-up.

Libraries came from 5' RACE. This sample was sequenced with a NextSeq 500. To allow correction of PCR and sequencing errors, the TCR library protocol tagged every TCR cDNA molecule with a unique molecular identifier. As for the authors' bioinformatics: TCR identification, UMI-based error correction and CDR3 extraction were performed with Decombinator tools. Expanded TCRs were defined as those above a frequency of 2 per 1,000, corresponding to the top 1% of the tumor frequency distribution. Each repertoire was subsampled 100 times to 5,000 TCRs, after which Renyi diversity was computed with the R vegan package. CDR3 similarity networks were built from amino acid triplet string-kernel similarity, connecting CDR3s with pairwise similarity above 0.82. TCRdb itself trimmed the public reads at Q25 with fastp, ran MiXCR and retained productive beta chains. Duplicate CDR3 protein sequences are folded into a single record with the most common DNA and genes. None of the V and J calls come from the authors' own analysis; TCRdb made them. For this sample there are around 110,000 distinct CDR3 sequences; 9% to 15% appear just once. The ten largest clones capture over 15% of the sample.

The germline V gene gives CDR1 as ENHRY and CDR2 as SYGVKD. The CDR3 runs 14 amino acids, cysteine and phenylalanine included. The DNA shown is the 42-base CDR3, in frame from base 1. V drops 11 bases and J drops 1 base, leaving 18 bases in between. Recombination joined TRBV10-3 with TRBJ2-7; a tentative D call is TRBD2 (6 bases match). The clonotype originates from a male donor with early-stage non-small cell lung cancer. The material was PBMCs, obtained at follow-up. At the DNA level, the sequence is TGTGCCTCCTCGGAGGGGAAGGTATCCTACGAGCAGTACTTC. Translated, this gives CASSEGKVSYEQYF.